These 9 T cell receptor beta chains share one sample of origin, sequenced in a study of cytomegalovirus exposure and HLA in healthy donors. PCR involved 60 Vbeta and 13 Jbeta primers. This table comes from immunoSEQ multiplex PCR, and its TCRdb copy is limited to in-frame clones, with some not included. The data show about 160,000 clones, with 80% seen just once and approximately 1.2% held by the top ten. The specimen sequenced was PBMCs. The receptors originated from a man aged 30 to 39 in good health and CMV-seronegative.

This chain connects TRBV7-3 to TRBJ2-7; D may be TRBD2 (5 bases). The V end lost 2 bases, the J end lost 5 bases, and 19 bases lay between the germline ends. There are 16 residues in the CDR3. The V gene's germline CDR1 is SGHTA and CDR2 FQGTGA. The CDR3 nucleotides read TGTGCCAGCAGCTTAGTAGGCGGGCTACGTCCGGACGAGCAGTACTTC. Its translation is CASSLVGGLRPDEQYF.

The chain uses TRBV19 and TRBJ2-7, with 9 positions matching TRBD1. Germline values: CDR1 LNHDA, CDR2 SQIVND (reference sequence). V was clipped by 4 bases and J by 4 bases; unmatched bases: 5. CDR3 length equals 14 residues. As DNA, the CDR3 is TGTGCCAGTAGTAGACAGGGGGTATCGTACGAGCAGTACTTC. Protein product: CASSRQGVSYEQYF.

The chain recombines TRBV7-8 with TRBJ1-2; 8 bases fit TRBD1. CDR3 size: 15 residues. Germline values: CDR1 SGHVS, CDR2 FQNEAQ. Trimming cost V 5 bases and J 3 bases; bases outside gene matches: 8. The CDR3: CASSARTGNDYGYTF. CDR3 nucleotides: TGTGCCAGCAGCGCTAGGACAGGGAACGACTATGGCTACACCTTC.

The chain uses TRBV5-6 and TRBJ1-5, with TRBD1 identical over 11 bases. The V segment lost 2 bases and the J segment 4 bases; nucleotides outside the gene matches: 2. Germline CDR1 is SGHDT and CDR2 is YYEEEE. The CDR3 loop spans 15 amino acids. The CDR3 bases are TGTGCCAGCAGCTTTGGACAGGGGGCGAATCAGCCCCAGCATTTT. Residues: CASSFGQGANQPQHF.

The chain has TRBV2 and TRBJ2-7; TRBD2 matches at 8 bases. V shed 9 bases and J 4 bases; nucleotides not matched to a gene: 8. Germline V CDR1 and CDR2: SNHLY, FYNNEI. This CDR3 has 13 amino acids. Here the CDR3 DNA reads TGTGCCAGAGGAGTGGCGGGGGGTTACGAGCAGTACTTC. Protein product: CARGVAGGYEQYF.

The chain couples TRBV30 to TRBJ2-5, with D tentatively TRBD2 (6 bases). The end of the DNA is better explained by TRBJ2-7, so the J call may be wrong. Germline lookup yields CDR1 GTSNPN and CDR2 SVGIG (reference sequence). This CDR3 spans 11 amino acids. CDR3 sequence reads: CALGGSYEQYF. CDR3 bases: TGTGCCCTTGGGGGGTCCTACGAGCAGTACTTC.

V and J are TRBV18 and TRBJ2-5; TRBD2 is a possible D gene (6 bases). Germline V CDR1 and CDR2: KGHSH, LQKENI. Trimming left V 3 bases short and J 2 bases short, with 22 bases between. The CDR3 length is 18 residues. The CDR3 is CASSPLRGNSVTQETQYF. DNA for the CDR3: TGTGCCAGCTCACCCCTCCGGGGGAACTCAGTAACGCAAGAGACCCAGTACTTC.

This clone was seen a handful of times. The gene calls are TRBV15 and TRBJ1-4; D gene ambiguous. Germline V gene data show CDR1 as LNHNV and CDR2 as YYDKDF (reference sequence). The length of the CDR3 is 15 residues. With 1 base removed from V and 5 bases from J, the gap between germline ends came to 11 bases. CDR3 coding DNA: TGTGCCACCAGCAGAGTGGGCAGGCTCAATGAAAAACTGTTTTTT. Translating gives CATSRVGRLNEKLFF. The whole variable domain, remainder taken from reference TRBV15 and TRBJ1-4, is DAMVIQNPRYQVTQFGKPVTLSCSQTLNHNVMYWYQQKSSQAPKLLFHYYDKDFNNEADTPDNFQSRRPNTSFCFLDIRSPGLGDTAMYLCATSRVGRLNEKLFFGSGTQLSVL.

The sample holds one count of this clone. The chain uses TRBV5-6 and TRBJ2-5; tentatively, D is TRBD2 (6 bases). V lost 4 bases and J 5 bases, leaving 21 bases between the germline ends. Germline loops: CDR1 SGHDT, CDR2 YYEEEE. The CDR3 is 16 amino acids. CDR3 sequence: CASSPLGQGGRETQYF. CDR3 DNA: TGTGCCAGCAGCCCCCTGGGGCAGGGAGGCCGGGAGACCCAGTACTTC.